This T cell receptor beta chain was documented in a study of monozygotic twins with inflammatory bowel disease. The study, taken as a whole, reports: Telling apart the different T cell subtypes was not possible. Patients got different immunosuppressive treatments, which may have made their repertoires more variable.

The draw for each donor consisted of a single 2.5 ml blood sample. Germline V lookup: CDR1 SGHTA, CDR2 FQGTGA. The CDR3 covers 16 residues. Addition of UMIs with a 6-nucleotide sample barcode was achieved by template switching. TCRdb re-called the 5' RACE reads and shows each CDR3 protein once, DNA omitted. Seen in this sample are over 350,000 distinct CDR3 sequences; the ten most common clones hold 2% to 3%. As concerns this clonotype: Its matching antigen is unknown.

Sequencing was done on a sample of blood. The rearrangement uses TRBV7-3 and TRBJ2-5; TCRdb gives TRBD2 as the D gene, but with no DNA this cannot be confirmed. This receptor was identified in a human donor with ulcerative colitis or Crohn's disease, or a healthy co-twin of an affected twin (not recorded which). The CDR3 here is CASSRTGTTSQETQYF.